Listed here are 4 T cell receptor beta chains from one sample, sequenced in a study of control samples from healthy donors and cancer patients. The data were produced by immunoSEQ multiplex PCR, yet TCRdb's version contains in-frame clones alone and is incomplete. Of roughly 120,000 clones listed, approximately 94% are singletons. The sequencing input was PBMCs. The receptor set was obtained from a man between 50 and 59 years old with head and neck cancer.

The DNA of the CDR3 is TGTGCCATCAGTGACGATGGCGGGGGACCTACAGATACGCAGTATTTT. Encoded protein: CAISDDGGGPTDTQYF. This chain uses TRBV10-3 with TRBJ2-3, with 7 bases lining up with TRBD2. CDR3 length equals 16 residues. J lost 3 bases, V lost 3 bases, and 9 bases had no gene match. CDR1 is ENHRY, CDR2 SYGVKD, per germline.

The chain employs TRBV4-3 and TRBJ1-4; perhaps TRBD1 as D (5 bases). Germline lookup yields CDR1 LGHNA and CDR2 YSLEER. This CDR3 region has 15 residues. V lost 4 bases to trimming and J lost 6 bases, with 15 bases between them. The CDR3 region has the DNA TGCGCCAGCAGCCGTACCGGACACGGGGATGAAAAACTGTTTTTT. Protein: CASSRTGHGDEKLFF.

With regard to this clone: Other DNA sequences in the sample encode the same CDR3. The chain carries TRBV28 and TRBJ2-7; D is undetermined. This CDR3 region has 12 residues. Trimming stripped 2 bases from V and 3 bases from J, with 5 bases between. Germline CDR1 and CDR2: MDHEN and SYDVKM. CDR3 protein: CASSLPGYEQYF. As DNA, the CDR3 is TGTGCCAGCAGTTTACCGGGCTACGAGCAGTACTTC.

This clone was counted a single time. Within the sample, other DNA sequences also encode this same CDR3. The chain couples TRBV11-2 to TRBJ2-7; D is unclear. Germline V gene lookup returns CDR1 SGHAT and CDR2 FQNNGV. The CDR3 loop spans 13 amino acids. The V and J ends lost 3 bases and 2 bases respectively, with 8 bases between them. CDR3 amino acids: CASSLAGAYEQYF. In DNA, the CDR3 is TGTGCCAGCAGCTTGGCAGGAGCCTACGAGCAGTACTTC.